The subject of this entry is one T cell receptor beta chain. Its target is unknown. The CDR3 has 14 amino acids. Germline-derived CDR1 and CDR2 are SGHRS and YFSETQ. Trimming cost V 4 bases and J 8 bases; bases outside gene matches: 6. These data come from a study of CD8 T cells in Susac syndrome. Study results and caveats: No clonal expansion appeared among CD4+ T cells in Susac patients.

With random hexamers, reverse transcription was performed on roughly 0.5 to 1 ug of RNA. The immunoSEQ assay covered 54 Vbeta and 13 Jbeta segments for CDR3. TCRdb ran MiXCR on the immunoSEQ multiplex PCR reads and lists one entry per CDR3 protein. The sample records about 210,000 distinct CDR3 sequences, 94% being singletons. The Susac syndrome patients fit the recently defined diagnostic criteria for definite or probable disease. While CD8+ and CD4+ T cells were isolated negatively, TEMRA cells were enriched by FACS. The chain recombines TRBV5-1 with TRBJ1-2, with 12 bases aligning to TRBD1. Sequencing used CD4+ T cells from PBMCs. This TCR derives from a human donor with Susac syndrome. CDR3 in DNA: TGCGCCAGCAGCCAGGGACAGGGGGCTGAGGGCTACACCTTC. It translates to CASSQGQGAEGYTF.